One sample yielded the 9 T cell receptor beta chains listed below, sequenced in a study of patients and donors after allogeneic stem cell transplantation. TCRdb re-derived calls from the RT-PCR reads in MiXCR, one entry per CDR3 protein. The sample includes hundreds of thousands of distinct CDR3 sequences, 12% to 15% seen only once; the top ten take 11%. The sequenced sample was blood, either unsorted or a sorted T cell fraction (not recorded which). These TCRs come from a human donor who was either an allogeneic HSCT recipient or a stem cell or donor lymphocyte infusion donor (not recorded which). It is not recorded whose cells these are; they may come from a transplant donor.

This clonotype was picked up a small number of times. For the CDR3, the DNA is TGTGCCAGCAGTTACATCAGGGGGATTCGGGGAAATCCCATATATTTT. This sequence encodes CASSYIRGIRGNPIYF. The V call is TRBV6-5, the J call TRBJ1-3; 7 positions agree with TRBD1. Looked up from germline, CDR1 is MNHEY and CDR2 is SVGAGI. The CDR3 totals 16 residues. J was trimmed by 11 bases and V by 2 bases; bases with no gene match: 15.

The chain is built from TRBV11-2 and TRBJ1-1; D not resolved. The CDR3 extends over 16 amino acids. The V end lost 2 bases, the J end lost 1 base, and 14 bases lay between the germline ends. Germline V gene data show CDR1 as SGHAT and CDR2 as FQNNGV. The CDR3 sequence: CASSLRRQARNTEAFF. The CDR3 DNA sequence: TGTGCCAGCAGCTTACGTCGGCAGGCGAGGAACACTGAAGCTTTCTTT.

The chain has TRBV25-1 and TRBJ1-1; D gene uncertain. Germline V CDR1 and CDR2: MGHDK, SYGVNS. The CDR3 covers 13 residues. V was pared by 7 bases and J by 3 bases, with 12 bases between. CDR3 residues: CASISELYTEAFF. CDR3 bases: TGTGCCAGCATCAGCGAGTTGTACACTGAAGCTTTCTTT. Complete variable domain (other parts from reference TRBV25-1 and TRBJ1-1): EADIYQTPRYLVIGTGKKITLECSQTMGHDKMYWYQQDPGMELHLIHYSYGVNSTEKGDLSSESTVSRIRTEHFPLTLESARPSHTSQYLCASISELYTEAFFGQGTRLTVV.

This clonotype was recorded a few times. This chain uses TRBV18 with TRBJ2-1, with D hard to call. V was shortened by 3 bases and J by 10 bases, with 10 bases between the two germline ends. Germline V lookup: CDR1 KGHSH, CDR2 LQKENI. The CDR3 is 12 residues long. Written as DNA, the CDR3 is TGTGCCAGCTCACCTCTAACCGAAGAGCAGTTCTTC. Protein: CASSPLTEEQFF. Full variable domain (missing parts from reference TRBV18 and TRBJ2-1): NAGVMQNPRHLVRRRGQEARLRCSPMKGHSHVYWYRQLPEEGLKFMVYLQKENIIDESGMPKERFSAEFPKEGPSILRIQQVVRGDSAAYFCASSPLTEEQFFGPGTRLTVL.

This clonotype came up a few times. The CDR3 nucleotides are TGTGCCAGCAGCATACAGGGCGGAGGGGAAAAACTGTTTTTT. Encoded protein: CASSIQGGGEKLFF. J is TRBJ1-4 and V is TRBV5-4, with a tentative D call TRBD1 (6 bases). The germline gives CDR1 SGHNT, CDR2 YYREEE (reference sequence). The CDR3 totals 14 residues. Between the trimmed V and J ends, which lost 4 bases and 8 bases, there was a span of 15 bases.

The chain couples TRBV30 to TRBJ2-3, with 8 positions matching TRBD1. The CDR3 is made up of 12 amino acids. CDR1 GTSNPN and CDR2 SVGIG come from the germline V gene (reference sequence). With 2 bases clipped from V and 8 bases from J, the junction kept 3 bases outside the gene matches. The CDR3 DNA is TGTGCCTGGAGTCCCGGACAGGGTACGCAGTATTTT. The encoded protein is CAWSPGQGTQYF. Based on the CDR3 plus reference TRBV30 and TRBJ2-3, the full variable domain is SQTIHQWPATLVQPVGSPLSLECTVEGTSNPNLYWYRQAAGRGLQLLFYSVGIGQISSEVPQNLSASRPQDRQFILSSKKLLLSDSGFYLCAWSPGQGTQYFGPGTRLTVL.

The V gene is TRBV10-3, the J gene TRBJ1-5; 8 bases align to TRBD1. V shed 10 bases, J shed 0 bases, and the junction held 5 bases outside the gene matches. From germline, CDR1 is ENHRY and CDR2 SYGVKD. The CDR3 extends over 14 amino acids. The CDR3 sequence: CATAQGASNQPQHF. CDR3 DNA sequence: TGTGCCACGGCTCAGGGGGCTAGCAATCAGCCCCAGCATTTT.

This clonotype was observed a few times. This sequence joins TRBV12-3 or TRBV12-4 and TRBJ2-7; D unresolved. V lost 5 bases and J 1 base, leaving 12 bases between the germline ends. There are 14 residues in the CDR3. The CDR3 sequence: CASSRIEGSYEQYF. The CDR3 DNA follows: TGTGCCAGCAGTCGAATTGAAGGGTCCTACGAGCAGTACTTC.

This clonotype was recorded many times. The J gene is TRBJ2-3, the V gene TRBV7-9; possible D gene TRBD1, 6 bases. Germline CDR1 and CDR2: SEHNR and FQNEAQ (reference sequence). V was trimmed by 5 bases and J by 1 base, leaving 16 bases between them. The CDR3 runs to 16 residues. For the CDR3, the DNA is TGTGCCAGCAGCACACATGACAGGCAGGGCACAGATACGCAGTATTTT. Translating gives CASSTHDRQGTDTQYF.